This T cell receptor beta chain comes out of a study of blood T cell repertoires in COVID-19. The wider study: The United States, Italy and Spain provided the acute and convalescent COVID-19 samples. The cDNA or gDNA used as material had been derived from T cells, B-cell-depleted T cells, or PBMCs.

Methods used by the authors: The assay estimated nucleated cells by amplifying reference gene primers. Libraries were prepared by immunoSEQ multiplex PCR; TCRdb keeps only in-frame clonotypes and omits some of them. V, J and clone size derive from that table, while D and trimming were established from the DNA sequence. The sample includes some 52,000 clones, 65% to 90% of them seen just once. Trimming pared 4 bases from V and 9 bases from J, leaving 16 bases between. Germline V gene sequence: CDR1 SGHDN, CDR2 FVKESK. This CDR3 spans 13 amino acids. The specimen was peripheral blood. This chain connects TRBV14 to TRBJ2-7, with unresolved D. The TCR originated in a man between 65 and 85 years old with acute or convalescent COVID-19. CDR3 nucleotides: TGTGCCAGCAGCCTTTCTACCCTGATCGCGCAGTACTTC. It specifies CASSLSTLIAQYF.